The entry that follows covers one T cell receptor (beta chain) sequence. This specimen comes from a study of blood T cell repertoires in COVID-19. Assay used: immunoSEQ multiplex PCR; TCRdb lists only in-frame clones, some missing. The profile shows 150,000 to 200,000 clones, around 89% of them singletons. The sequence was obtained from a man younger than 35 who had recovered from COVID-19. The sequenced material came from peripheral blood.

The CDR3 DNA follows: TGTGCCAGCAGCTTAGATGGGACAGCACATGAAAAACTGTTTTTT. It codes for CASSLDGTAHEKLFF. The chain combines TRBV11-2 with TRBJ1-4; 7 bases map to TRBD1. This CDR3 region has 15 residues. Germline lookup yields CDR1 SGHAT and CDR2 FQNNGV. With 0 bases clipped from V and 6 bases from J, the junction kept 4 bases outside the gene matches.